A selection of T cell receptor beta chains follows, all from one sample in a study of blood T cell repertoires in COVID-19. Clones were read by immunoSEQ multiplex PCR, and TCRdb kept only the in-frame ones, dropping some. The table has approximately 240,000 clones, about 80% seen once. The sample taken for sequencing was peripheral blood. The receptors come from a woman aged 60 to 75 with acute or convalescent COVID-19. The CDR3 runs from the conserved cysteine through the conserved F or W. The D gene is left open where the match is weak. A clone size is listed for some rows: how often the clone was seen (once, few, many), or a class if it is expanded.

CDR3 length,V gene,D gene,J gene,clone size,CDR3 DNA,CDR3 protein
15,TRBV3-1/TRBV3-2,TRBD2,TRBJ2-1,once,TGTGCCAGCAGCCAAGTATGGGCGGGGGGTAGTGAGCAGTTCTTC,CASSQVWAGGSEQFF
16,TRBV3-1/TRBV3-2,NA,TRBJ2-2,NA,TGTGCCAGCAGCCCCCGGCCAGGGAAGGGCACCGGGGAGCTGTTTTTT,CASSPRPGKGTGELFF
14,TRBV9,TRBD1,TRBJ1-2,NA,TGTGCCAGCACACCCTCCGACAGGGGTTATGGCTACACCTTC,CASTPSDRGYGYTF
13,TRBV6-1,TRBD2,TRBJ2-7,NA,TGTGCCAGCAGTGAAGGACTAGCTTACGAGCAGTACTTC,CASSEGLAYEQYF
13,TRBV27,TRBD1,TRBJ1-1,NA,TGTGCCAGCCAAGGGGGCTTGAACACTGAAGCTTTCTTT,CASQGGLNTEAFF
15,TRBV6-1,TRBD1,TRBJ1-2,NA,TGTGCCAGCAGTGAATTGAGGGGACAGGGGCATGGCTACACCTTC,CASSELRGQGHGYTF
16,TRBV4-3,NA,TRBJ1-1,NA,TGCGCCAGCAGCCAAGATATCAACAGGATGAACACTGAAGCTTTCTTT,CASSQDINRMNTEAFF
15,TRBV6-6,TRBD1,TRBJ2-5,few,TGTGCCAGCAGTTATAGGGACAGACGGCAAGAGACCCAGTACTTC,CASSYRDRRQETQYF
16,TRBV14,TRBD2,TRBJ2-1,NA,TGTGCCAGCAGCCCCCTAAAATGGGCTAGCGGGGTAGGGGAGTTCTTC,CASSPLKWASGVGEFF
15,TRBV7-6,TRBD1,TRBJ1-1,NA,TGTGCCAGCAGCTTAGCAGGGACAGGGACCACTGAAGCTTTCTTT,CASSLAGTGTTEAFF
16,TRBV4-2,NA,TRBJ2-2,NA,TGTGCCAGCAGCCAATCCGGGGTCGACCCGTCCGGGGAGCTGTTTTTT,CASSQSGVDPSGELFF
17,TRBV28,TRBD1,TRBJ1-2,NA,TGTGCCAGCAGTCCGGTGACAGGGCGTCGCTATCGGGATGGCTACACCTTC,CASSPVTGRRYRDGYTF
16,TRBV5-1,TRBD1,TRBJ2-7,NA,TGCGCCAGCAGCAGAAACGAACAGGGGACCTCCTACGAGCAGTACTTC,CASSRNEQGTSYEQYF